This note documents a single TCR beta chain sequence. Use of 60 Vbeta and 13 Jbeta primers characterized the PCR. Here immunoSEQ multiplex PCR was the method, and the copy in TCRdb shows in-frame clones only, minus some. The sample includes about 110,000 clones, over 65% of them seen just once. This entry is derived from a study of cytomegalovirus exposure and HLA in healthy donors. The sample comprised PBMCs. The source of this sequence is a female donor in good health and CMV-seropositive.

CDR3 in amino acids: CASSSYRDSYEQYF. CDR3 coding DNA: TGTGCCAGTAGTTCGTACAGGGATTCCTACGAGCAGTACTTC. The chain combines TRBV19 with TRBJ2-7; a weak D match, TRBD1 (6 bases). Per germline, CDR1 LNHDA and CDR2 SQIVND (reference sequence). This CDR3 is 14 amino acids long. Trimming cost V 5 bases and J 1 base, with 12 bases left between them.